This T cell receptor beta chain was identified during a study of blood T cell repertoires in COVID-19. Study background: T cells, B-cell-depleted T cells, or PBMCs supplied cDNA or gDNA.

This clone was picked up one time. TCRdb's copy holds only in-frame clones and misses some; the assay was immunoSEQ multiplex PCR. The table lists about 220,000 clones, around 82% of them singletons. Per the germline V gene, CDR1 is KGHSH and CDR2 is LQKENI. Between the trimmed V and J ends, which lost 6 bases and 0 bases, there was a span of 18 bases. This CDR3 region has 17 residues. Sequenced sample: peripheral blood. The chain employs TRBV18 and TRBJ1-3; possible D gene TRBD1, 6 bases. The clonotype was recovered from an elderly woman with acute or convalescent COVID-19. The CDR3 spells CASSPPGQTSSGNTIYF. CDR3 DNA sequence: TGTGCCAGCTCCCCGCCCGGACAGACGAGCTCTGGAAACACCATATATTTT.